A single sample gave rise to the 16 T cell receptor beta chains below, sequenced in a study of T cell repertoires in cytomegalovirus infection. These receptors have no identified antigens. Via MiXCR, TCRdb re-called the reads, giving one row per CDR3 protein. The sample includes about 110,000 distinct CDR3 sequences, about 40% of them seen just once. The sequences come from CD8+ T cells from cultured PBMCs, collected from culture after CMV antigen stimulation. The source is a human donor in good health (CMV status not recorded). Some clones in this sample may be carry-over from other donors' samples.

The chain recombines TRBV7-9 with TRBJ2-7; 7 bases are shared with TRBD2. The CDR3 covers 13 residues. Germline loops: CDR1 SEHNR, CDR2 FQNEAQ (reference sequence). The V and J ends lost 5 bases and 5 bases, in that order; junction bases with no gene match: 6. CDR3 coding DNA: TGTGCCAGCAGCCTAGAGGGAGGGAACGAGCAGTACTTC. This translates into CASSLEGGNEQYF.

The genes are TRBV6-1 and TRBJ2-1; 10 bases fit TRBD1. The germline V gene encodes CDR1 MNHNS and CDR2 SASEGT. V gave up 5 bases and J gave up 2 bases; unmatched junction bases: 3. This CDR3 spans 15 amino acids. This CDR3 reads CASSSGTGAYNEQFF. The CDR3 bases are TGTGCCAGCAGTTCCGGGACAGGGGCCTACAATGAGCAGTTCTTC.

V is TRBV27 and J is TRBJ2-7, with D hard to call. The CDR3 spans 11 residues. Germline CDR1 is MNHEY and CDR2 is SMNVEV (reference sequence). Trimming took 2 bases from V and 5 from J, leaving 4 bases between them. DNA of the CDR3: TGTGCCAGCAGTTTAAACCACGAGCAGTACTTC. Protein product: CASSLNHEQYF.

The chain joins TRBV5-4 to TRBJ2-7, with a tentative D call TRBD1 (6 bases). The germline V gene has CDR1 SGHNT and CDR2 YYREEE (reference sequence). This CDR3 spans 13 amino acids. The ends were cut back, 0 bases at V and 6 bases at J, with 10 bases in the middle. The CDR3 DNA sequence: TGTGCCAGCAGCTTGGGACCAGGGGTCGAGCAGTACTTC. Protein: CASSLGPGVEQYF. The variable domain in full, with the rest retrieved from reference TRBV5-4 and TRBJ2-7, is ETGVTQSPTHLIKTRGQQVTLRCSSQSGHNTVSWYQQALGQGPQFIFQYYREEENGRGNFPPRFSGLQFPNYSSELNVNALELDDSALYLCASSLGPGVEQYFGPGTRLTVT.

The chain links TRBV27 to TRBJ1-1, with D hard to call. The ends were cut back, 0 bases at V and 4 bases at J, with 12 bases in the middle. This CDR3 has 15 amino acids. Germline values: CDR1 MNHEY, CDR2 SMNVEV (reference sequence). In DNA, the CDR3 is TGTGCCAGCAGTTTATCAGGAGGGTACGGCACTGAAGCTTTCTTT. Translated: CASSLSGGYGTEAFF.

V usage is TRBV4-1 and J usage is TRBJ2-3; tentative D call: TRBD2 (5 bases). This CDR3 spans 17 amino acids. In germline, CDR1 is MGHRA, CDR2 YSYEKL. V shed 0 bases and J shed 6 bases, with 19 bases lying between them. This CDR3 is CASSQEAAPGVKDTQYF. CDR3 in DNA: TGCGCCAGCAGCCAAGAAGCCGCACCCGGGGTTAAGGATACGCAGTATTTT.

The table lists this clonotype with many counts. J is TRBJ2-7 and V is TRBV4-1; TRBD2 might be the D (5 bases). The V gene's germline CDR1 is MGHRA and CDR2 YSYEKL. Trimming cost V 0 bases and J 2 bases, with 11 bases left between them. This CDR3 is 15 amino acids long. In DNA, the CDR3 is TGCGCCAGCAGCCAAGATTGGACTGCCACCTACGAGCAGTACTTC. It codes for CASSQDWTATYEQYF.

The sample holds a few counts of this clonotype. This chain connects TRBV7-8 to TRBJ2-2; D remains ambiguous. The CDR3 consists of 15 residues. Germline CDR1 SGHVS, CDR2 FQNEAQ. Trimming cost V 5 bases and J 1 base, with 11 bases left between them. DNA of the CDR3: TGTGCCAGCAGCCCTCCACCCGTGAACACCGGGGAGCTGTTTTTT. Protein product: CASSPPPVNTGELFF. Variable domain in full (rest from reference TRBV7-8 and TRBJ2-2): GAGVSQSPRYKVAKRGQDVALRCDPISGHVSLFWYQQALGQGPEFLTYFQNEAQLDKSGLPSDRFFAERPEGSVSTLKIQRTQQEDSAVYLCASSPPPVNTGELFFGEGSRLTVL.

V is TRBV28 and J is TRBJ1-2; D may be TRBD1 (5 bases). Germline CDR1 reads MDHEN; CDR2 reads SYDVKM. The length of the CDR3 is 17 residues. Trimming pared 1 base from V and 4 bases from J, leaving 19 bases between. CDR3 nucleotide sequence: TGTGCCAGCAGTTTATTAGTGGCGGCCGGGGGGGGCTATGGCTACACCTTC. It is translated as CASSLLVAAGGGYGYTF.

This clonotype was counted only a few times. The CDR3 protein is CASSPTRGRGTYNEQFF. The CDR3, as DNA: TGTGCCAGCAGCCCCACCAGGGGCAGGGGGACCTACAATGAGCAGTTCTTC. V and J are TRBV3-1 and TRBJ2-1; 7 nucleotides align to TRBD1. Trimming removed 4 bases from V and 2 bases from J; junction bases left unmatched: 11. Germline values: CDR1 LGHDT, CDR2 YNNKEL (reference sequence). The CDR3 contains 17 residues.

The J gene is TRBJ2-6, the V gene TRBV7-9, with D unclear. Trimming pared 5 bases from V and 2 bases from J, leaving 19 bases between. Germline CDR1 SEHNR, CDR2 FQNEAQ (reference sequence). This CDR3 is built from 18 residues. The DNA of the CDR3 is TGTGCCAGCAGCCCAGAACTCATCTCCTGGGCTGGGGCCAACGTCCTGACTTTC. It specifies CASSPELISWAGANVLTF.

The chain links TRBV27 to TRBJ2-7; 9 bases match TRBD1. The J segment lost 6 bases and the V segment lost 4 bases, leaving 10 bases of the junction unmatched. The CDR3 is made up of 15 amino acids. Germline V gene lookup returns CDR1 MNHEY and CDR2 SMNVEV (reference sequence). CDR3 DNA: TGTGCCAGCAGTTCACCGGGACAGGGAAACTCCGAGCAGTACTTC. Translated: CASSSPGQGNSEQYF.

CDR3 in DNA: TGTGCCAGCAGTTTGATAGACAGGGGCCCTGGCTACACCTTC. Its translation is CASSLIDRGPGYTF. This chain connects TRBV12-3 or TRBV12-4 to TRBJ1-2, with 8 bases identical to TRBD1. CDR3 size: 14 residues. Trimming removed 3 bases from V and 7 bases from J; junction bases left unmatched: 7.

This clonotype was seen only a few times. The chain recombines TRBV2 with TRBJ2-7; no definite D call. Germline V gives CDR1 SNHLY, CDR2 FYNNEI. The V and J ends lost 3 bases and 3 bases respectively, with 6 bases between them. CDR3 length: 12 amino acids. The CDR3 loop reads CASSDSFYEQYF. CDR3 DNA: TGTGCCAGCAGTGACAGCTTCTACGAGCAGTACTTC.

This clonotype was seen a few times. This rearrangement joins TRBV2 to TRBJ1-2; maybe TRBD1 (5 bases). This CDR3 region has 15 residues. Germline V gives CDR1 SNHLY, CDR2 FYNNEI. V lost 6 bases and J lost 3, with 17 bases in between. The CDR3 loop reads CASSPPGQKDYGYTF. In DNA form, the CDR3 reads TGTGCCAGCAGCCCCCCGGGGCAGAAGGACTATGGCTACACCTTC.

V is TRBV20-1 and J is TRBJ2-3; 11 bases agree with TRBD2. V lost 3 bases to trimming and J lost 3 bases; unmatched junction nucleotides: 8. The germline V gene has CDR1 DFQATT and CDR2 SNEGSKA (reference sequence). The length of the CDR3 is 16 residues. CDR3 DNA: TGCAGTGCTAGTAGTCTAGCGGGGGGAAGGACAGATACGCAGTATTTT. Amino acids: CSASSLAGGRTDTQYF.